Given below is one TCR beta chain in context. The antigen is undetermined. This may arise from a read error, as a much more abundant clone is one base away. The data were obtained in a study of regulatory T cells in long-lasting Graves disease. Study at large: New Graves' disease cases had less than 3 months of antithyroid drugs.

Study findings and constraints: Persistent cases of Graves' showed reduced TCR diversity relative to newly diagnosed patients.

The length of the CDR3 is 13 residues. Time point in this sample: newly diagnosed GD, antithyroid drugs for less than 3 months. PBMC RNA was the source of the TCR library. Arm-PCR of CDR3 regions and iRepertoire HTBI primers were the basis on which TCR beta libraries were built. From the multiplex PCR reads, TCRdb called clonotypes with MiXCR, one entry per CDR3 protein. The sample lists around 450,000 distinct CDR3 sequences, approximately 15% occurring once. A further study also used this sample, focusing on T cells in Graves' hyperthyroidism and ophthalmopathy. From that paper: HTBI primers were the set used in a first-round RT-PCR of the TCR CDR3. Separating ophthalmopathy from stable hyperthyroidism was achieved by a 13 V-J model.

This sample comprised peripheral blood mononuclear cells (PBMCs), obtained at new diagnosis, from a patient treated with antithyroid drugs. The chain employs TRBV12-3 or TRBV12-4 and TRBJ1-2; no clear D. This sequence originates from a woman aged 40 to 55 with Graves disease. The CDR3 DNA reads TGTGTCAGCAGTTTTTCGTATACCGGCGGCTACACCTTC. This gives the protein CVSSFSYTGGYTF.